Below, one T cell receptor (beta chain) is given with its context. This sample is drawn from a study of blood T cell repertoires in COVID-19. Study overall: Researchers got acute and convalescent COVID-19 samples from the United States, Italy and Spain. T cells, B-cell-depleted T cells, or PBMCs provided the cDNA or gDNA that served as material.

The length of the CDR3 is 14 residues. Trimming pared 7 bases from V and 1 base from J, leaving 13 bases between. Per the germline V gene, CDR1 is ENHRY and CDR2 is SYGVKD. Original analysis: Scientists estimated how many nucleated cells there were by amplifying reference gene primers. Profiled with immunoSEQ multiplex PCR; TCRdb holds only in-frame clones, not every one. V and J calls and clone size are given by that table; D and trimming were obtained from the DNA. This repertoire shows roughly 100,000 clones, about 90% found once; its top ten account for more than 14%. The chain uses TRBV10-3 and TRBJ1-1; perhaps TRBD1 as D (5 bases). Sequencing input: peripheral blood. The clonotype was recovered from a man over 45 with acute or convalescent COVID-19. The CDR3 nucleotides read TGTGCCATCACGGGCGGGGGAAGGAACACTGAAGCTTTCTTT. This gives the protein CAITGGGRNTEAFF.